This record concerns one T cell receptor (beta chain) sequence. Its antigen remains unidentified. A minimum of one pre-ART and two post-ART PBMC samples existed for each donor. The United States was where all participants with HIV were treated. Germline lookup yields CDR1 KGHSH and CDR2 LQKENI. Trimming left V 1 base short and J 7 bases short, with 22 bases between. This CDR3 is built from 17 residues. Survey-level immunoSEQ v3.0 assays were run. Libraries were prepared by immunoSEQ multiplex PCR; TCRdb keeps only in-frame clonotypes and omits some of them. The sample has nearly 20,000 clones, approximately 80% seen once. This sample was included in a study of long-term antiretroviral therapy in people with HIV. Study-level findings and limits: Repertoires from HIV showed CDR3 length ranges narrower than those of controls. Older ART regimens may have been in use when blood was drawn between the mid-2000s and the late 2010s.

The sequence was obtained from a woman in her thirties or forties with HIV. The chain is built from TRBV18 and TRBJ1-2, with D uncertain. Sequencing was performed on unsorted PBMCs, taken 0.2 years after starting antiretroviral therapy. CDR3 sequence (DNA): TGTGCCAGCTCACCACGGCGGGTGGAGGCGGGCATGGCTGGCTACACCTTC. This sequence encodes CASSPRRVEAGMAGYTF.